Below, one T cell receptor (beta chain) is given with its context. This specimen comes from a study of OX40 agonist ivuxolimab in advanced cancers. Study as a whole: Three partial responders included one hepatocellular carcinoma patient and two cutaneous melanoma patients.

V dropped 8 bases and J dropped 4 bases, with 20 bases sitting between them. CDR1 and CDR2 (germline): MNHEY, SMNVEV (reference sequence). The CDR3 loop spans 15 amino acids. Method: immunoSEQ multiplex PCR; TCRdb's copy keeps in-frame clones and lacks some. Among about 50,000 clones, approximately 83% were seen once, and the ten largest hold about 1.7%. With baseline, cycle 4 day 1, and cycle 7 day 1 as timepoints, blood was sampled. Sequencing used CD4+ or CD8+ T cells sorted from blood, obtained in a trial of the OX40 agonist ivuxolimab. This sequence was found in an adult with an advanced solid tumor such as melanoma, head and neck, liver or kidney cancer. The chain uses TRBV27 and TRBJ1-1; D might be TRBD1 (5 bases). The CDR3 sequence: CASSDRGGGSTEAFF. CDR3 nucleotide sequence: TGTGCCAGCTCAGACCGCGGGGGGGGTAGCACTGAAGCTTTCTTT.